The clone carrying this T cell receptor beta chain was seen a single time. Repertoires were generated with immunoSEQ multiplex PCR, while TCRdb's copy carries only in-frame clones and drops some. The table has about 310,000 clones, 85% to 90% seen once. Patients from Seattle were sampled longitudinally, starting during active infection. The data originate from a study of blood T cell repertoires in COVID-19. Looked up from germline, CDR1 is SGDLS and CDR2 is YYNGEE. V was trimmed by 0 bases and J by 3 bases, leaving 13 bases between them. The CDR3 has 15 amino acids. This TCR came from a middle-aged woman with COVID-19, enrolled during active disease. The source material was peripheral blood. The chain has TRBV9 and TRBJ2-7; D possibly corresponds to TRBD1 (5 bases). The CDR3 DNA reads as TGTGCCAGCAGCGTAGGACGTGACAGAGGCTACGAGCAGTACTTC. Translation gives CASSVGRDRGYEQYF.